The source of this T cell receptor beta chain is a study of T cells in Graves' hyperthyroidism and ophthalmopathy (dated by TCRdb to about 2019). Regarding the complete study: Peripheral blood samples were taken at initial diagnosis, before any treatment was given. To identify TCR V-J signatures that set the groups apart, the researchers used a discovery cohort of about a hundred patients, made up of 40 to 45 with Graves' ophthalmopathy and about 59 with stable Graves' hyperthyroidism. Prospective prediction of ophthalmopathy was tested in an independent validation cohort of 18 hyperthyroidism patients and around 16 patients who later progressed to ophthalmopathy. The 100 discovery patients were divided at random into training and test sets in a 7:3 ratio. In addition, the study compared T-cell repertoires in thyroid tissue and in blood from about 6 Graves' hyperthyroidism patients. After sampling, hyperthyroidism patients received methimazole starting at 30 mg daily, and ophthalmopathy patients received high-dose intravenous methylprednisolone. According to the paper, TCR Vbeta CDR3 sequencing was carried out on approximately 140 peripheral blood samples, which came from 40 to 45 ophthalmopathy, about 75 hyperthyroidism and roughly 17 progressor patients.

In the ophthalmopathy patients, disease was moderately to severely active, with a Clinical Activity Score of 3 or more, a NOSPECS grade of 4 or more, and a duration of less than 3 months. Any patient with an uncontrolled infection, another autoimmune disease, pregnancy or lactation was excluded. Clinical symptoms, serum thyroxine and TRAb, thyroid ultrasound, and orbital computed tomography formed the basis for the diagnoses. Ficoll-Paque density gradient centrifugation was used to isolate PBMCs from 8 to 10 ml of fresh peripheral blood. Total RNA was extracted with Trizol reagent, and quality was checked on an Agilent 2100 Bioanalyzer. In this sample, this clonotype turned up many times. Its antigen is currently not known. One base away there is no much larger clone; base qualities are not given. The research as a whole found: A model built on a 13 V-J signature distinguished ophthalmopathy from stable hyperthyroidism, reaching roughly 88% sensitivity and approximately 83% specificity in cross-validation and 80%/75% in testing. No statistical method was used to fix the sample size in advance, and group allocation was not hidden from the investigators. During validation, the model predicted progression to ophthalmopathy a median of about 6.3 months ahead of onset, with approximately 70% sensitivity and 72.22% specificity. Blood samples also contained most of the expanded thyroid clonotypes (frequency above 0.001), which suggests that blood repertoires may reflect thyroid immune responses.

The TCR beta CDR3 regions were amplified from RNA transcripts. The first round of RT-PCR for the TCR CDR3 was performed with the HTBI primer set and the Qiagen OneStep RT-PCR kit. Libraries were constructed in a second round of multiplex PCR, after which size selection and purification were carried out. The libraries were sequenced on an Illumina HiSeq2000 using paired-end 100 bp reads. The paper's processing steps were these. SOAPnuke was used to process the raw data, removing reads that contained adapters or uncalled bases, had a mean Phred below 15, or lacked an exact match to the constant primer or identifier. COPE v1.2.5 was used to merge high-quality paired reads, and clonotypes were defined as unique nucleotide sequences. Clonotypes were aligned to IMGT TRBV, TRBD and TRBJ reference segments using MiTCR v1.1. Only V-J combinations with frequency above 0.0001, covering about 99% of repertoires, were analysed. A TCS score was defined as the ratio between F50 (clonal expansion) and ExV (chaos), using BLOSUM62-based TCRdist between CDR3 peptides within each V-J. Welch's t-statistics and random forest reduced around 520 V-J features to 13, which were used in a naive Bayes classifier (R e1071). Thyroid-blood repertoire similarity was quantified with the Morisita-Horn index. TCRdb handled the public reads itself, with Q25 trimming in fastp and clone calling in MiXCR, and kept productive beta chains. Rows matching on CDR3 protein sequence are summarized as one entry with the most common DNA and genes. TCRdb's processing, not the study's, gives the V and J calls here. For this sample there are hundreds of thousands of distinct CDR3 sequences; roughly 14% appear just once. The ten largest clones represent 4% to 5.5% of the sample.

CDR1 and CDR2, looked up from the germline V gene (reference sequence), are LNHNV and YYDKDF. Germline trimming: 5 bases from V, 7 bases from J; junction bases outside gene matches: 5. The CDR3 sequence holds 13 residues, the cysteine and phenylalanine included. Kept here is only the CDR3 DNA, which spans 39 bases and is read in frame from base 1. The sequence was collected from a middle-aged woman with Graves' ophthalmopathy. Here the chain combines TRBV15 and TRBJ2-7; 10 bases in the middle match TRBD2. The sequenced sample consisted of blood. The CDR3 region: CATSLAGGREQYF. The DNA is as follows: TGTGCCACCAGCTTAGCGGGAGGTAGGGAGCAGTACTTC.